These T cell receptor beta chains were read from a single sample in a study of blood T cell repertoires in COVID-19. The repertoire was sequenced with immunoSEQ multiplex PCR; TCRdb's copy has only in-frame clones and lacks some. The sample carries tens of thousands of clones, 75% to 85% recorded once. Specimen: peripheral blood. All receptors come from a human donor in a cohort sampled during active COVID-19. Both conserved end residues are part of each CDR3. Fields, in order: J gene, V gene, clone size, D gene, CDR3 protein, CDR3 DNA. A D gene is named only where the DNA matches it firmly. The listing skips clone size in some rows; elsewhere it reads once, few, many or a size class.

j_gene: TRBJ1-2
v_gene: TRBV11-2
abundance: .
d_gene: TRBD1
CDR3aa: CASSALTGAVGGYTF
CDR3nt: TGTGCCAGCAGCGCATTGACAGGGGCCGTCGGGGGCTACACCTTC

j_gene: TRBJ2-3
v_gene: TRBV9
abundance: once
d_gene: .
CDR3aa: CASSPLADTQYF
CDR3nt: TGTGCCAGCAGCCCCCTAGCGGATACGCAGTATTTT

j_gene: TRBJ2-7
v_gene: TRBV28
abundance: .
d_gene: TRBD2
CDR3aa: CASSFSAGAYEQYF
CDR3nt: TGTGCCAGCAGTTTTTCTGCGGGGGCCTACGAGCAGTACTTC

j_gene: TRBJ2-3
v_gene: TRBV24-1
abundance: few
d_gene: .
CDR3aa: CATSDRTGTDTQYF
CDR3nt: TGTGCCACCAGTGACCGGACAGGCACAGATACGCAGTATTTT

j_gene: TRBJ2-3
v_gene: TRBV20-1
abundance: once
d_gene: .
CDR3aa: CSASPRRGDTQYF
CDR3nt: TGCAGTGCTAGTCCGCGGAGGGGAGATACGCAGTATTTT

j_gene: TRBJ2-3
v_gene: TRBV19
abundance: .
d_gene: TRBD2
CDR3aa: CASSTTSVVTDTQYF
CDR3nt: TGTGCCAGTAGTACCACTAGCGTCGTCACAGATACGCAGTATTTT

j_gene: TRBJ2-7
v_gene: TRBV5-1
abundance: few
d_gene: .
CDR3aa: CASSLDSASSYEQYF
CDR3nt: TGCGCCAGCAGCTTGGATTCAGCGAGCTCCTACGAGCAGTACTTC

j_gene: TRBJ2-2
v_gene: TRBV27
abundance: .
d_gene: TRBD2
CDR3aa: CASSFQVGLAGRDGELFF
CDR3nt: TGTGCCAGCAGTTTTCAGGTCGGTCTAGCGGGACGGGACGGGGAGCTGTTTTTT

j_gene: TRBJ1-2
v_gene: TRBV7-2
abundance: .
d_gene: TRBD1
CDR3aa: CASRTGEGYGYTF
CDR3nt: TGTGCCAGCAGGACAGGGGAGGGCTATGGCTACACCTTC

j_gene: TRBJ2-2
v_gene: TRBV19
abundance: .
d_gene: .
CDR3aa: CASSIEIVTNTGELFF
CDR3nt: TGTGCCAGTAGTATTGAGATAGTAACGAACACCGGGGAGCTGTTTTTT

j_gene: TRBJ2-1
v_gene: TRBV18
abundance: .
d_gene: .
CDR3aa: CASSPYTDNEQFF
CDR3nt: TGTGCCAGCTCACCCTACACAGACAATGAGCAGTTCTTC

j_gene: TRBJ2-3
v_gene: TRBV9
abundance: many
d_gene: .
CDR3aa: CASSIGGHSTDTQYF
CDR3nt: TGTGCCAGCAGCATAGGTGGGCACAGCACAGATACGCAGTATTTT

j_gene: TRBJ2-7
v_gene: TRBV5-5
abundance: .
d_gene: .
CDR3aa: CASSNLRGEQYF
CDR3nt: TGTGCCAGCAGCAATCTTCGGGGCGAGCAGTACTTC

j_gene: TRBJ2-7
v_gene: TRBV28
abundance: .
d_gene: .
CDR3aa: CASRPTGSEQYF
CDR3nt: TGTGCCAGCAGGCCCACAGGGAGCGAGCAGTACTTC

j_gene: TRBJ1-4
v_gene: TRBV3-1/TRBV3-2
abundance: .
d_gene: .
CDR3aa: CASSQDRGWASREKLFF
CDR3nt: TGTGCCAGCAGCCAAGACAGAGGGTGGGCCTCGAGGGAAAAACTGTTTTTT

j_gene: TRBJ1-6
v_gene: TRBV7-6
abundance: few
d_gene: TRBD1
CDR3aa: CASSLQAGQYRGPYSPLHF
CDR3nt: TGTGCCAGCAGCTTACAAGCGGGCCAATACAGGGGGCCATATTCACCCCTCCACTTT

j_gene: TRBJ2-7
v_gene: TRBV6-5
abundance: few
d_gene: TRBD1
CDR3aa: CASTGTGLYEQYF
CDR3nt: TGTGCCAGCACCGGGACAGGGCTGTACGAGCAGTACTTC

j_gene: TRBJ2-7
v_gene: TRBV7-2
abundance: .
d_gene: TRBD2
CDR3aa: CASTAWREGDEQYF
CDR3nt: TGTGCCAGCACCGCCTGGAGGGAGGGCGACGAGCAGTACTTC

j_gene: TRBJ2-2
v_gene: TRBV13
abundance: .
d_gene: TRBD1
CDR3aa: CASSPAGRDRTVNTGELFF
CDR3nt: TGTGCCAGCAGCCCGGCCGGGCGGGACAGGACAGTGAACACCGGGGAGCTGTTTTTT

j_gene: TRBJ2-1
v_gene: TRBV4-1
abundance: .
d_gene: .
CDR3aa: CASSQAGAYNEQFF
CDR3nt: TGCGCCAGCAGCCAAGCGGGGGCCTACAATGAGCAGTTCTTC

j_gene: TRBJ1-5
v_gene: TRBV27
abundance: few
d_gene: TRBD1
CDR3aa: CASSLSRDRGNQPQHF
CDR3nt: TGTGCCAGCAGTTTATCGAGGGACAGGGGCAATCAGCCCCAGCATTTT

j_gene: TRBJ2-3
v_gene: TRBV2
abundance: .
d_gene: TRBD2
CDR3aa: CASTRAAGGIDTQYF
CDR3nt: TGTGCCAGCACCAGGGCGGCGGGAGGGATAGATACGCAGTATTTT

j_gene: TRBJ1-1
v_gene: TRBV7-2
abundance: .
d_gene: .
CDR3aa: CASSLVRVGTEAFF
CDR3nt: TGTGCCAGCAGCTTAGTCAGGGTGGGCACTGAAGCTTTCTTT

j_gene: TRBJ2-7
v_gene: TRBV18
abundance: .
d_gene: .
CDR3aa: CASSPGQPEEWRGFEQYF
CDR3nt: TGTGCCAGCTCACCAGGACAGCCCGAAGAATGGAGAGGTTTCGAGCAGTACTTC

j_gene: TRBJ1-1
v_gene: TRBV19
abundance: .
d_gene: .
CDR3aa: CASNSLDGGTEAFF
CDR3nt: TGTGCCAGTAACTCACTCGATGGGGGGACTGAAGCTTTCTTT

j_gene: TRBJ2-1
v_gene: TRBV6-5
abundance: .
d_gene: TRBD2
CDR3aa: CASSYSAGGRDEQFF
CDR3nt: TGTGCCAGCAGTTACTCGGCGGGAGGGCGCGATGAGCAGTTCTTC

j_gene: TRBJ2-7
v_gene: TRBV5-4
abundance: .
d_gene: TRBD1
CDR3aa: CASSSGGSGYEQYF
CDR3nt: TGTGCCAGCAGCTCAGGGGGCTCCGGGTACGAGCAGTACTTC

j_gene: TRBJ2-1
v_gene: TRBV5-1
abundance: .
d_gene: .
CDR3aa: CASSPEVRGNSEQFF
CDR3nt: TGCGCCAGCAGCCCGGAAGTTAGGGGTAATTCTGAGCAGTTCTTC

j_gene: TRBJ2-7
v_gene: TRBV6-5
abundance: .
d_gene: .
CDR3aa: CASAHRRGEQYF
CDR3nt: TGTGCCAGCGCACACCGCAGAGGCGAGCAGTACTTC

j_gene: TRBJ2-7
v_gene: TRBV5-1
abundance: .
d_gene: .
CDR3aa: CASSPRDANYEQYF
CDR3nt: TGCGCCAGCAGCCCCCGGGATGCGAACTACGAGCAGTACTTC

j_gene: TRBJ1-2
v_gene: TRBV6-2/TRBV6-3
abundance: few
d_gene: .
CDR3aa: CASSPFSYGYTF
CDR3nt: TGTGCCAGCAGCCCATTCAGCTATGGCTACACCTTC

j_gene: TRBJ1-5
v_gene: TRBV7-2
abundance: .
d_gene: .
CDR3aa: CASSLSAGNQPQHF
CDR3nt: TGTGCCAGCAGCTTATCGGCAGGAAATCAGCCCCAGCATTTT

j_gene: TRBJ2-7
v_gene: TRBV9
abundance: .
d_gene: TRBD2
CDR3aa: CASSDEFGRAASEQYF
CDR3nt: TGTGCCAGCAGCGACGAGTTCGGGAGGGCCGCTTCCGAGCAGTACTTC

j_gene: TRBJ1-5
v_gene: TRBV6-5
abundance: .
d_gene: .
CDR3aa: CASDRSMLQPQHF
CDR3nt: TGTGCCAGCGACAGGTCGATGCTTCAGCCCCAGCATTTT

j_gene: TRBJ2-1
v_gene: TRBV5-4
abundance: .
d_gene: .
CDR3aa: CASSVPTGSSYNEQFF
CDR3nt: TGTGCCAGCAGCGTACCAACAGGGAGCTCCTACAATGAGCAGTTCTTC

j_gene: TRBJ1-2
v_gene: TRBV6-5
abundance: few
d_gene: TRBD1
CDR3aa: CASRGQTYGYTF
CDR3nt: TGTGCCAGCAGGGGACAGACCTATGGCTACACCTTC

j_gene: TRBJ2-6
v_gene: TRBV5-1
abundance: .
d_gene: .
CDR3aa: CASSSDLSGANVLTF
CDR3nt: TGCGCCAGCAGCAGCGACCTGTCTGGGGCCAACGTCCTGACTTTC

j_gene: TRBJ1-1
v_gene: TRBV5-4
abundance: many
d_gene: .
CDR3aa: CASSLVARRGTEAFF
CDR3nt: TGTGCCAGCAGCTTGGTTGCCCGAAGGGGGACTGAAGCTTTCTTT

j_gene: TRBJ2-1
v_gene: TRBV7-9
abundance: .
d_gene: TRBD2
CDR3aa: CAGTGGSYNEQFF
CDR3nt: TGTGCCGGAACGGGGGGTTCCTACAATGAGCAGTTCTTC

j_gene: TRBJ2-7
v_gene: TRBV27
abundance: few
d_gene: .
CDR3aa: CASSSGYEQYF
CDR3nt: TGTGCCAGCAGTTCAGGCTACGAGCAGTACTTC

j_gene: TRBJ2-7
v_gene: TRBV28
abundance: .
d_gene: TRBD2
CDR3aa: CASTPGGSSYEQYF
CDR3nt: TGTGCCAGCACCCCGGGGGGAAGCTCCTACGAGCAGTACTTC

j_gene: TRBJ2-7
v_gene: TRBV20-1
abundance: .
d_gene: .
CDR3aa: CSARARGEQYF
CDR3nt: TGCAGTGCTAGAGCACGGGGCGAGCAGTACTTC

j_gene: TRBJ2-7
v_gene: TRBV29-1
abundance: .
d_gene: TRBD2
CDR3aa: CSVIWAAGGQYYEQYF
CDR3nt: TGCAGCGTCATATGGGCGGCGGGAGGTCAGTACTACGAGCAGTACTTC

j_gene: TRBJ2-7
v_gene: TRBV5-1
abundance: .
d_gene: TRBD1
CDR3aa: CASSWGTGASYEQYF
CDR3nt: TGCGCCAGCAGCTGGGGGACAGGGGCCTCCTACGAGCAGTACTTC

j_gene: TRBJ2-2
v_gene: TRBV3-1/TRBV3-2
abundance: .
d_gene: TRBD2
CDR3aa: CASSQDLAGSRNTGELFF
CDR3nt: TGTGCCAGCAGCCAAGATCTAGCGGGAAGTCGAAACACCGGGGAGCTGTTTTTT

j_gene: TRBJ2-1
v_gene: TRBV10-3
abundance: .
d_gene: TRBD1
CDR3aa: CAIRARDRSYNEQFF
CDR3nt: TGTGCCATCAGGGCCCGGGACAGGTCCTACAATGAGCAGTTCTTC

j_gene: TRBJ2-5
v_gene: TRBV7-2
abundance: .
d_gene: TRBD2
CDR3aa: CASSPSSGAFGAEETQYF
CDR3nt: TGTGCCAGCAGCCCGTCTAGCGGGGCCTTCGGAGCGGAAGAGACCCAGTACTTC

j_gene: TRBJ2-1
v_gene: TRBV4-1
abundance: .
d_gene: .
CDR3aa: CASSQGATDVGDNEQFF
CDR3nt: TGCGCCAGCAGCCAGGGGGCAACGGACGTCGGCGACAATGAGCAGTTCTTC

j_gene: TRBJ2-1
v_gene: TRBV5-6
abundance: few
d_gene: TRBD2
CDR3aa: CASRHSGAREQFF
CDR3nt: TGTGCCAGCAGACATAGCGGGGCTCGTGAGCAGTTCTTC